This T cell receptor beta chain was captured in a study of T cell responses to AZD1222 COVID-19 vaccine. With 2 bases removed from V and 2 bases from J, the gap between germline ends came to 13 bases. The CDR3 covers 16 residues. The V gene's germline CDR1 is MDHEN and CDR2 SYDVKM. Libraries were prepared by immunoSEQ multiplex PCR; TCRdb keeps only in-frame clonotypes and omits some of them. Found here are 120,000 or so clones, 75% to 90% of them singletons; the top ten hold around 3.1%. This rearrangement joins TRBV28 to TRBJ2-1, with unresolved D. The sequence was obtained from an adult in good health. This material consisted of peripheral blood, taken on day 0 of AZD1222 vaccination. Written as DNA, the CDR3 is TGTGCCAGCAGTTTAGTTGGTAGCCTGACCTACAATGAGCAGTTCTTC. Amino acid sequence: CASSLVGSLTYNEQFF.